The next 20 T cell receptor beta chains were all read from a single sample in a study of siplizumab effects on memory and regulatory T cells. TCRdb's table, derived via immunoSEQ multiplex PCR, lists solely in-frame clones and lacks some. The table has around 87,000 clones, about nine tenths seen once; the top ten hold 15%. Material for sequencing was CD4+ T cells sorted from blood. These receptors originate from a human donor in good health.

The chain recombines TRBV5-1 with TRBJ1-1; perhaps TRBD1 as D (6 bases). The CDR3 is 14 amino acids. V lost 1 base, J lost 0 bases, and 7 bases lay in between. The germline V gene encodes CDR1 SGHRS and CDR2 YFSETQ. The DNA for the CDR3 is TGCGCCAGCAGCTTGACAGGGATGAACACTGAAGCTTTCTTT. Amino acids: CASSLTGMNTEAFF.

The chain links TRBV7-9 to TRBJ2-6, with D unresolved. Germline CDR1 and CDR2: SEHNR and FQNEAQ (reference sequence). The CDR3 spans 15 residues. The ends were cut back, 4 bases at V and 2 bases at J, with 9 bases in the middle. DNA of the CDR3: TGTGCCAGCAGCTGGCGTACAGCTGGGGCCAACGTCCTGACTTTC. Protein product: CASSWRTAGANVLTF.

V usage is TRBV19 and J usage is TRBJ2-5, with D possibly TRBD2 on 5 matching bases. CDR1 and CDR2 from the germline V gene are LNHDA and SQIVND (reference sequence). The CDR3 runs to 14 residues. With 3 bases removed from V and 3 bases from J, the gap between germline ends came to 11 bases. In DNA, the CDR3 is TGTGCCAGTAGTATTTCTTCCGGGGAAGAGACCCAGTACTTC. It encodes CASSISSGEETQYF.

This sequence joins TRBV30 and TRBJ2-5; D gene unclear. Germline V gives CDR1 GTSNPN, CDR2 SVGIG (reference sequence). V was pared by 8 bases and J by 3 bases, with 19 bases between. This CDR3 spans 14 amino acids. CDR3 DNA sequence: TGTGCCGCCTGGTGGAGCGATTTTAAAGAGACCCAGTACTTC. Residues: CAAWWSDFKETQYF.

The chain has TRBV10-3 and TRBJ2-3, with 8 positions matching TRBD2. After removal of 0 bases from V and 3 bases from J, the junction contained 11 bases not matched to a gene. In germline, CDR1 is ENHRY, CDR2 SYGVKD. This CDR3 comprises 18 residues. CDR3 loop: CAISESDGAGGVTDTQYF. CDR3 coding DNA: TGTGCCATCAGTGAGTCTGATGGGGCGGGAGGAGTAACAGATACGCAGTATTTT.

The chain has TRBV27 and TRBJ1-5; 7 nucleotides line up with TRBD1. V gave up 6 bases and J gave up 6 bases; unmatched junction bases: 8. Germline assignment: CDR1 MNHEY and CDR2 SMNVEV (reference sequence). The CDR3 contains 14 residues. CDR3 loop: CASSQTGRGQPQHF. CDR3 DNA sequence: TGTGCCAGCAGCCAGACAGGGAGAGGTCAGCCCCAGCATTTT.

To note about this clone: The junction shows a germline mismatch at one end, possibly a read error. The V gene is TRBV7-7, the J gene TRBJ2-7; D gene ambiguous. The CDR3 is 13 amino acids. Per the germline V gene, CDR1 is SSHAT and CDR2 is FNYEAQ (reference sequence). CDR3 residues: CASSLSRSQEQYF. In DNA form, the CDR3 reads TGTGCTAGCAGCTTATCAAGGAGTCAGGAGCAGTACTTC.

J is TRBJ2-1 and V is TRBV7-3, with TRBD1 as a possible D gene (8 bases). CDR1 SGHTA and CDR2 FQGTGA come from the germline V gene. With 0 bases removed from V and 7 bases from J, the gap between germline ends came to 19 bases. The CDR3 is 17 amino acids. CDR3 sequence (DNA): TGTGCCAGCAGCTTAACGCAAAATCACAGGGGGGGAAATGAGCAGTTCTTC. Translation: CASSLTQNHRGGNEQFF.

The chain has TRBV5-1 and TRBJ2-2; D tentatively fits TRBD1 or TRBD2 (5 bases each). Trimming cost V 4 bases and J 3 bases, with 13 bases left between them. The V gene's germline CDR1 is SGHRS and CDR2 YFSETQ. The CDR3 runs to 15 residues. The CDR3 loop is CASSPRGTDTGELFF. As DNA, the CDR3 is TGCGCCAGCAGCCCGAGAGGGACGGACACCGGGGAGCTGTTTTTT. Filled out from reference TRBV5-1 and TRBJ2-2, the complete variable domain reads KAGVTQTPRYLIKTRGQQVTLSCSPISGHRSVSWYQQTPGQGLQFLFEYFSETQRNKGNFPGRFSGRQFSNSRSEMNVSTLELGDSALYLCASSPRGTDTGELFFGEGSRLTVL.

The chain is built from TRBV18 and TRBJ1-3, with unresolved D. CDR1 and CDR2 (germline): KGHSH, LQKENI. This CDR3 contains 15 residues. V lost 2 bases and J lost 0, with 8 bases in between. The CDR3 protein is CASSPASSSGNTIYF. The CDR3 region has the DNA TGTGCCAGCTCACCAGCCTCGAGCTCTGGAAACACCATATATTTT.

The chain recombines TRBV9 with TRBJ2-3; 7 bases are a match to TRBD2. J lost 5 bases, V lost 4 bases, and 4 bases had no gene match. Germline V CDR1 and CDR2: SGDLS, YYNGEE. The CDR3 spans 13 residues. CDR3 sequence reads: CASSTSVGDTQYF. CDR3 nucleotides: TGTGCCAGCAGCACTAGCGTGGGAGATACGCAGTATTTT. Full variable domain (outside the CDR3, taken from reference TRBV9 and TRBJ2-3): DSGVTQTPKHLITATGQRVTLRCSPRSGDLSVYWYQQSLDQGLQFLIQYYNGEERAKGNILERFSAQQFPDLHSELNLSSLELGDSALYFCASSTSVGDTQYFGPGTRLTVL.

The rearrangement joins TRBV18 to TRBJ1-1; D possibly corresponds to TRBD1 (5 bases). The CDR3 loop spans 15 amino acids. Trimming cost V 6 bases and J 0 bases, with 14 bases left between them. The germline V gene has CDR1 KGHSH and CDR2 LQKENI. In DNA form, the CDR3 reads TGTGCCAGCTCCGCTGTCCTGGGGGTGAACACTGAAGCTTTCTTT. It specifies CASSAVLGVNTEAFF.

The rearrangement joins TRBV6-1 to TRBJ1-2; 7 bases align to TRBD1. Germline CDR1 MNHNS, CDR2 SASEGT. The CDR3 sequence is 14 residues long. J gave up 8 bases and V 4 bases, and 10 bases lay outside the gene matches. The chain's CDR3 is CASSGTDRVGGYTF. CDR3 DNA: TGTGCCAGCAGTGGCACAGACAGGGTGGGCGGCTACACCTTC.

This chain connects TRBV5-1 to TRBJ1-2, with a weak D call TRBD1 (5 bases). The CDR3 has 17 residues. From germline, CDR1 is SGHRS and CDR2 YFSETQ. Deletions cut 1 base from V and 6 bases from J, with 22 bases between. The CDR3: CASSLLMGTDPGHGYTF. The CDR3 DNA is TGCGCCAGCAGCTTGCTAATGGGGACCGACCCTGGACATGGCTACACCTTC.

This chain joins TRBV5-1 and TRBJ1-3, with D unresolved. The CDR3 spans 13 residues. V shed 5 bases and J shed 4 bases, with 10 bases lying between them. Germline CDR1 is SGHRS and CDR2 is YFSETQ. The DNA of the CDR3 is TGCGCCAGCAGTTATAGGTCCGGAAACACCATATATTTT. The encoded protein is CASSYRSGNTIYF. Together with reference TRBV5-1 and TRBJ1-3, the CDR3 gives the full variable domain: KAGVTQTPRYLIKTRGQQVTLSCSPISGHRSVSWYQQTPGQGLQFLFEYFSETQRNKGNFPGRFSGRQFSNSRSEMNVSTLELGDSALYLCASSYRSGNTIYFGEGSWLTVV.

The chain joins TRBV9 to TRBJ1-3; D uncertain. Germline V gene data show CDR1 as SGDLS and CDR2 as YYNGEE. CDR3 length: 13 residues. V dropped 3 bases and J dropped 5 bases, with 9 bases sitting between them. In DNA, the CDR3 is TGTGCCAGCAGCGATCGACAAAGAAACACCATATATTTT. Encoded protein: CASSDRQRNTIYF.

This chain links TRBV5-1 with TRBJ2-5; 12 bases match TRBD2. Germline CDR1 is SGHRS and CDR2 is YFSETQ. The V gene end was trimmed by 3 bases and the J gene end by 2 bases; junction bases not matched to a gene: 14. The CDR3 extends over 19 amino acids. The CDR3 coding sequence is TGCGCCAGCAGCTCCGAAAAAGAAGTACTAGCGGGGGGACAAGAGACCCAGTACTTC. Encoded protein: CASSSEKEVLAGGQETQYF.

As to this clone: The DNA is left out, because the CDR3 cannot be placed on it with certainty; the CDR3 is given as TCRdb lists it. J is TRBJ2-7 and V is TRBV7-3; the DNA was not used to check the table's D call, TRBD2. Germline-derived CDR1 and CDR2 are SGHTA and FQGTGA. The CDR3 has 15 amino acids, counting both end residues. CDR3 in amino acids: CASSSGVAGGNPLLF.

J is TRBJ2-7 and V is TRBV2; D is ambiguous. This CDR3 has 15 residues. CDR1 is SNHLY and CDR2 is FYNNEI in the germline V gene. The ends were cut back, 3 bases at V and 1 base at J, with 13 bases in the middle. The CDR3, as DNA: TGTGCCAGCAGTGACAGATCCGGGCGATCCTACGAGCAGTACTTC. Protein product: CASSDRSGRSYEQYF.

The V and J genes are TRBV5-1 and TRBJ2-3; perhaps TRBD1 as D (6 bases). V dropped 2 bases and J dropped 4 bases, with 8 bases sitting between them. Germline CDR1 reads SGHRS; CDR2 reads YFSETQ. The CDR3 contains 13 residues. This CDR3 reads CASSFQGSDTQYF. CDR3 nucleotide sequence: TGCGCCAGCAGCTTTCAGGGGTCAGATACGCAGTATTTT.